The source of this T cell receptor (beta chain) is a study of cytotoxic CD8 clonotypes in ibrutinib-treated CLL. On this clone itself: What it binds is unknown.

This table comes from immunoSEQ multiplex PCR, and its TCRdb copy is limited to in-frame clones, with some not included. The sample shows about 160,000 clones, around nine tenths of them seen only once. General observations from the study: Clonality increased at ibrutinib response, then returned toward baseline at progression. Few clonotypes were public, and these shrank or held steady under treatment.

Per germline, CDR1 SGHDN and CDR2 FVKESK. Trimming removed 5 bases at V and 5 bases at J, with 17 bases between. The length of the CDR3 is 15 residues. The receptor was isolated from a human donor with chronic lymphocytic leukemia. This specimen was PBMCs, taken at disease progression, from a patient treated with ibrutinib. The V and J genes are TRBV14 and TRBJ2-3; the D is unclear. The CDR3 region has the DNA TGTGCCAGCAGCAAAGGGTACCTCACGGTAGATACGCAGTATTTT. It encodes CASSKGYLTVDTQYF.